One and the same sample provided the 2 T cell receptor beta chains below, sequenced in a study of blood T cell repertoires in COVID-19. Only in-frame clones appear in the TCRdb table, and some are missing; sequencing was by immunoSEQ multiplex PCR. The table lists about 140,000 clones, about 81% of them singletons. The specimen sequenced was peripheral blood. The receptor set was obtained from a woman older than 75 with acute or convalescent COVID-19.

The chain carries TRBV9 and TRBJ2-6; D unclear. The V and J ends lost 7 bases and 0 bases respectively, with 8 bases between them. The CDR3 runs to 14 residues. Germline V gene sequence: CDR1 SGDLS, CDR2 YYNGEE. The CDR3 nucleotides read TGTGCCAGCGCGGCGAGCTCTGGGGCCAACGTCCTGACTTTC. Encoded protein: CASAASSGANVLTF.

The J gene is TRBJ2-1, the V gene TRBV24-1, with a possible D match to TRBD2 (6 bases). CDR1 is KGHDR and CDR2 is SFDVKD in the germline V gene. Deletions cut 5 bases from V and 3 bases from J, with 16 bases between. The CDR3 spans 16 residues. The CDR3 region is CATSGARQGLYNEQFF. For the CDR3, the DNA is TGTGCCACCAGTGGGGCTAGGCAGGGACTCTACAATGAGCAGTTCTTC.